The sequence of this T cell receptor (beta chain) was determined in a study of shared clonotypes between healthy human individuals. Study-wide points: Represented diversity (both genetic and exposure-history) was limited by the small number of donors.

This CDR3 contains 15 residues. Germline CDR1 reads MNHEY; CDR2 reads SMNVEV (reference sequence). V lost 0 bases to trimming and J lost 3 bases, with 12 bases between them. Details on this clone: Its antigen is unidentified.

Each subset's genomic DNA was shared equally among a number of immunoSEQ plates. TCRdb's copy holds only in-frame clones and misses some; the assay was immunoSEQ multiplex PCR. The sample lists about 480,000 clones; over 60% were seen once. The donor population consisted of healthy HIV-negative adults with no recent acute infections or vaccinations. All participating donors were Caucasian adults from Nashville, Tennessee. The receptor comes from a woman between 40 and 50 years old in good health. Some clones in this sample may be carry-over from other donors' samples. The rearrangement links TRBV27 to TRBJ2-7; D is undetermined. Sequenced material: PBMCs. The CDR3, as DNA: TGTGCCAGCAGTTTATCGTCCGCGGTGCTCTACGAGCAGTACTTC. Amino acids: CASSLSSAVLYEQYF.